This T cell receptor (beta chain) was sequenced in a study of T cell responses to AZD1222 COVID-19 vaccine. The CDR3 runs 14 residues. V was trimmed by 3 bases and J by 9 bases, leaving 15 bases between them. In germline, CDR1 is MGHRA, CDR2 YSYEKL. In the case of this clone: What it binds is not known.

Clones were sequenced by immunoSEQ multiplex PCR, and TCRdb holds only the in-frame ones, with some missing. This sample has 150,000 to 200,000 clones; approximately 93% occur once, and the top ten carry about 4%. Regarding the study as a whole: Clonal diversity may have been underestimated in mostly white British donors.

The receptor comes from an adult in good health. This rearrangement joins TRBV4-1 to TRBJ2-1; the D gene is possibly TRBD2 (6 bases). Sequenced material: peripheral blood, taken on day 0 of AZD1222 vaccination. The CDR3 sequence: CASSHPGRKSEQFF. CDR3 sequence (DNA): TGCGCCAGCAGCCATCCCGGGAGAAAAAGTGAGCAGTTCTTC.